The sequence of this TCR beta chain was determined in a study of blood T cells in healthy people across ages. Worth noting for this clonotype: Its antigen remains unknown.

This CDR3 is built from 14 residues. Trimming cost V 4 bases and J 6 bases; bases outside gene matches: 8. CDR1 and CDR2 from the germline V gene are SGHTA and FQGNSA. Using a J-beta primer mix together with a sample-barcoded 5' primer, a second PCR was run for roughly 7 to 11 cycles. TCRdb ran MiXCR on the 5' RACE reads and lists one entry per CDR3 protein. Counted here are hundreds of thousands of distinct CDR3 sequences, 35% to 50% occurring once; the ten biggest clones make up about a sixth. Study-level points and caveats: Investigators viewed diversity estimates from one million T cells as underestimates, the study reported.

Each donor gave approximately 9.1 milliliters of peripheral blood. At least 6 micrograms of total RNA were extracted per sample. Sequenced: blood. This rearrangement joins TRBV7-2 to TRBJ2-7; 8 bases map to TRBD2. This clonotype was obtained from a man older than 75 in good health. The CDR3 reads CASSSGTSRSEQYF. The CDR3 coding sequence is TGTGCCAGCAGCTCCGGGACTAGTCGAAGCGAGCAGTACTTC.